This T cell receptor beta chain was identified in a study of T cells after yellow fever vaccination. General observations from the study: The booster saw the reappearance of most primary-vaccination clones (about 95% CD4, about 85% CD8). Just a small share of clonotypes turned up in the CD4 compartment as well as the CD8 compartment. Researchers report a weaker secondary response that nonetheless peaked faster, day 5 versus 15.

This clonotype appeared many times. Its antigen is unknown. CDR1 and CDR2 (germline): MNHEY, SMNVEV (reference sequence). This CDR3 has 15 amino acids. The ends lost 9 bases at V and 3 bases at J; junction bases unmatched: 10. From the 5' RACE reads, TCRdb called clonotypes with MiXCR, one entry per CDR3 protein. The sample includes 150,000 to 200,000 distinct CDR3 sequences, 9.3% of them seen just once. Material: CD8+ T cells sorted from PBMCs, obtained 45 days after the yellow fever booster vaccination. This TCR came from a man younger than 35 who received the YFV17D yellow fever vaccine. The genes are TRBV27 and TRBJ2-3, with TRBD2 matching 9 bases. CDR3 sequence reads: CASQKAGGDTDTQYF. The CDR3 DNA reads as TGTGCCAGTCAGAAAGCGGGGGGCGATACAGATACGCAGTATTTT.